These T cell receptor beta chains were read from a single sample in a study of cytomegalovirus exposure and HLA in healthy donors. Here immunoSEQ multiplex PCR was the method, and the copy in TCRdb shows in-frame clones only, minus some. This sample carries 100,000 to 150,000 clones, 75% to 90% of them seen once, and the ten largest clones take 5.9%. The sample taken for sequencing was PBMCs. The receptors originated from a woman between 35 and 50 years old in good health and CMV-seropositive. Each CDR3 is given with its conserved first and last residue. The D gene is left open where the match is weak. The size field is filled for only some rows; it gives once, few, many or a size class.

CDR3nt: TGTGCCAGCAGTTTCAGGGGCTGGGACACTGAAGCTTTCTTT
CDR3aa: CASSFRGWDTEAFF
d_gene: NA
v_gene: TRBV28
j_gene: TRBJ1-1
len: 14
abundance: few

CDR3nt: TGTGCCAGCAGCCCACCTCTTCGGGATAACTATGGCTACACCTTC
CDR3aa: CASSPPLRDNYGYTF
d_gene: NA
v_gene: TRBV7-9
j_gene: TRBJ1-2
len: 15
abundance: NA

CDR3nt: TGTGCCAGCAGGCCTGGCGGTAGGAACACTGAAGCTTTCTTT
CDR3aa: CASRPGGRNTEAFF
d_gene: NA
v_gene: TRBV6-1
j_gene: TRBJ1-1
len: 14
abundance: NA

CDR3nt: TGTGCAAGTCGCTTTGGAAGGGGGAGGGCTGGAAACACCATATATTTT
CDR3aa: CASRFGRGRAGNTIYF
d_gene: NA
v_gene: TRBV12-2
j_gene: TRBJ1-3
len: 16
abundance: NA

CDR3nt: TGTGCCAGCTCATCCCGGGACTTAGCCCACAATGAGCAGTTCTTC
CDR3aa: CASSSRDLAHNEQFF
d_gene: NA
v_gene: TRBV18
j_gene: TRBJ2-1
len: 15
abundance: NA

CDR3nt: TGTGCCAGCAGACAAGACAGGGGGCGGGATACTGAAGCTTTCTTT
CDR3aa: CASRQDRGRDTEAFF
d_gene: TRBD1
v_gene: TRBV6-5
j_gene: TRBJ1-1
len: 15
abundance: few

CDR3nt: TGTGCCAGCAGTTCAGGGGGGACAGGGAAGGGCGGGGAGCTGTTTTTT
CDR3aa: CASSSGGTGKGGELFF
d_gene: TRBD1
v_gene: TRBV7-2
j_gene: TRBJ2-2
len: 16
abundance: NA

CDR3nt: TGTGCCTGGAGTGGAGTGGGGGACAGGGATATTTACGAGCAGTACTTC
CDR3aa: CAWSGVGDRDIYEQYF
d_gene: TRBD1
v_gene: TRBV30
j_gene: TRBJ2-7
len: 16
abundance: NA

CDR3nt: TGCAGCGTGAGGTGGACAGGGGATCAAGAGACCCAGTACTTC
CDR3aa: CSVRWTGDQETQYF
d_gene: TRBD1
v_gene: TRBV29-1
j_gene: TRBJ2-5
len: 14
abundance: NA

CDR3nt: TGCGCCAGCAGCTTGGGCGGACAGAACTATGGCTACACCTTC
CDR3aa: CASSLGGQNYGYTF
d_gene: NA
v_gene: TRBV5-1
j_gene: TRBJ1-2
len: 14
abundance: NA

CDR3nt: TGTGCCAGCACGAGAATGGGGACAGGGGCCTACAATGAGCAGTTCTTC
CDR3aa: CASTRMGTGAYNEQFF
d_gene: TRBD1
v_gene: TRBV14
j_gene: TRBJ2-1
len: 16
abundance: NA

CDR3nt: TGTGCCATCAGTGAGTCAGGGGCCGGGAATGAAAAACTGTTTTTT
CDR3aa: CAISESGAGNEKLFF
d_gene: NA
v_gene: TRBV10-3
j_gene: TRBJ1-4
len: 15
abundance: NA

CDR3nt: TGCGCCAGCAGCCCGGGACAGGTGGACACTGAAGCTTTCTTT
CDR3aa: CASSPGQVDTEAFF
d_gene: TRBD1
v_gene: TRBV5-1
j_gene: TRBJ1-1
len: 14
abundance: NA

CDR3nt: TGTGCCAGCAGCATACAGGGGAACACTGAAGCTTTCTTT
CDR3aa: CASSIQGNTEAFF
d_gene: NA
v_gene: TRBV7-3
j_gene: TRBJ1-1
len: 13
abundance: NA

CDR3nt: TGTGCCAGCAGTGAGCCGGGACAGGGGGCGGAGGAGCAGTACTTC
CDR3aa: CASSEPGQGAEEQYF
d_gene: TRBD1
v_gene: TRBV6-1
j_gene: TRBJ2-7
len: 15
abundance: NA

CDR3nt: TGTGCCAGCAGTCTCTTCGCGGGGGAAGAGACCCAGTACTTC
CDR3aa: CASSLFAGEETQYF
d_gene: TRBD2
v_gene: TRBV27
j_gene: TRBJ2-5
len: 14
abundance: NA

CDR3nt: TGTGCCAGTAGTATAGCGCAGAGGTACAATCAGCCCCAGCATTTT
CDR3aa: CASSIAQRYNQPQHF
d_gene: NA
v_gene: TRBV19
j_gene: TRBJ1-5
len: 15
abundance: NA

CDR3nt: TGTGCCAGCAGTTGGGGAGGGGATTACGAGCAGTACTTC
CDR3aa: CASSWGGDYEQYF
d_gene: TRBD2
v_gene: TRBV6-6
j_gene: TRBJ2-7
len: 13
abundance: NA

CDR3nt: TGTGCCAGCAGTGAAGGGGTAGCGGGAGTAGAGACCCAGTACTTC
CDR3aa: CASSEGVAGVETQYF
d_gene: TRBD2
v_gene: TRBV6-1
j_gene: TRBJ2-5
len: 15
abundance: many

CDR3nt: TGTGCCAGCAGTTTAACAGGGCCCGGTTGGGGACAGGGGGCGGGTGAAGCTTTCTTT
CDR3aa: CASSLTGPGWGQGAGEAFF
d_gene: TRBD1
v_gene: TRBV27
j_gene: TRBJ1-1
len: 19
abundance: once

CDR3nt: TGTGCCAGCAGCCGCAGACTAGCGGGGAGACAAGAGACCCAGTACTTC
CDR3aa: CASSRRLAGRQETQYF
d_gene: TRBD2
v_gene: TRBV5-4
j_gene: TRBJ2-5
len: 16
abundance: NA

CDR3nt: TGTGCCACAACCGGGACAGAAACCTACGAGCAGTACTTC
CDR3aa: CATTGTETYEQYF
d_gene: TRBD1
v_gene: TRBV5-4
j_gene: TRBJ2-7
len: 13
abundance: NA